This T cell receptor (beta chain) was documented in a study of regulatory T cells in long-lasting Graves disease. Findings of the study overall: There was favoring of TRBV28, TRBJ1-2 and TRBJ2-5 in persistent disease. Persistent patients shared 2,700 or so public clonotypes among themselves. Newly diagnosed patients shared fewer, at some 970.

The time point was: persistent/refractory GD, antithyroid drugs over 5 years with positive TRAb. Scientists built the TCR library using RNA that was extracted from PBMCs. Assembly of TCR beta libraries relied on iRepertoire HTBI primers together with Arm-PCR of CDR3 regions. Under the authors' procedure: Across the samples, identification revealed 60 to 75 TRBV and more than twelve TRBJ segments. TCRdb recomputed calls from the multiplex PCR reads with MiXCR, one row per CDR3 protein. The V and J calls reflect TCRdb's pipeline rather than the authors' work. This sample has almost 350,000 distinct CDR3 sequences, with roughly 21% found just once. Germline loops: CDR1 SGHAT, CDR2 FQNNGV. J lost 1 base, V lost 5 bases, and 6 bases had no gene match. CDR3 length equals 15 residues. This clonotype was seen a few times. What it recognizes is unknown.

This specimen was peripheral blood mononuclear cells (PBMCs), taken when the disease was refractory, from a patient treated with antithyroid drugs. The chain carries TRBV11-2 and TRBJ2-3; 7 bases align to TRBD2. The TCR originated in a female donor with Graves disease. The CDR3 spells CASSQSGGGTDTQYF. The CDR3 DNA reads TGTGCCAGCAGCCAATCTGGGGGGGGCACAGATACGCAGTATTTT.